The 24 T cell receptor beta chains below come from one sample, sequenced in a study of blood T cell repertoires in COVID-19. Using immunoSEQ multiplex PCR, the repertoire was profiled, and TCRdb retains in-frame clones only, with some absent. The data hold 250,000 or so clones, with approximately 84% observed a single time. The specimen sequenced was PBMCs or T cells enriched from blood (not recorded which). The source of these receptors is a man aged 40-50 years who had recovered from COVID-19.

This chain joins TRBV5-1 and TRBJ1-6; 7 nucleotides match TRBD1. The CDR3 sequence is 14 residues long. Germline loops: CDR1 SGHRS, CDR2 YFSETQ. J gave up 5 bases and V 7 bases, and 6 bases lay outside the gene matches. In DNA, the CDR3 is TGCGCCAGCCGACAGGGCAATGATAATTCACCCCTCCACTTT. This sequence encodes CASRQGNDNSPLHF.

This clone was detected only once. V usage is TRBV4-1 and J usage is TRBJ1-2; D uncertain. Germline V gene data show CDR1 as MGHRA and CDR2 as YSYEKL. Between the trimmed V and J ends, which lost 1 base and 3 bases, there was a span of 12 bases. This CDR3 has 15 residues. The CDR3 here is CASSQGGGNYYGYTF. CDR3 in DNA: TGCGCCAGCAGCCAAGGGGGAGGTAACTACTATGGCTACACCTTC.

V gene TRBV18 combines with J gene TRBJ1-2; 7 nucleotides match TRBD1. This CDR3 is built from 13 residues. V shed 4 bases, J shed 8 bases, and the junction held 7 bases outside the gene matches. Germline V gene sequence: CDR1 KGHSH, CDR2 LQKENI. The CDR3 nucleotides read TGTGCCAGCTCACAGGGGACAGTGGGCGGCTACACCTTC. Its protein product is CASSQGTVGGYTF.

The genes are TRBV2 and TRBJ1-1, with TRBD1 matching over 8 bases. Germline-derived CDR1 and CDR2 are SNHLY and FYNNEI. The CDR3 is 14 amino acids. The V and J ends lost 7 bases and 1 base, in that order; junction bases with no gene match: 5. The CDR3 DNA reads as TGTGCCAGCAAGCAGACAGGGGAGAACACTGAAGCTTTCTTT. Translating gives CASKQTGENTEAFF.

In its sample, this clone was seen once. The genes are TRBV27 and TRBJ2-3, with TRBD2 matching over 16 bases. CDR3 length equals 18 residues. CDR1 and CDR2 (germline): MNHEY, SMNVEV (reference sequence). The V gene end was trimmed by 7 bases and the J gene end by 4 bases; junction bases not matched to a gene: 11. In nucleotides, the CDR3 is TGTGCCAGCACCCATTCGGGACTAGCGGGAGGGCAAGCAGATACGCAGTATTTT. Protein sequence: CASTHSGLAGGQADTQYF.

CDR3 loop: CASSLRTGSVDTIYF. CDR3 DNA: TGTGCCAGCTCACTCCGCACGGGGAGTGTCGACACCATATATTTT. V gene TRBV18 combines with J gene TRBJ1-3; D call uncertain. The ends were cut back, 4 bases at V and 8 bases at J, with 18 bases in the middle. The germline V gene has CDR1 KGHSH and CDR2 LQKENI. There are 15 residues in the CDR3.

The chain employs TRBV4-1 and TRBJ1-1; D is perhaps TRBD1 (6 bases). This CDR3 region has 11 residues. Trimming took off 4 bases at V and 10 bases at J, with 10 bases between the two ends. Germline V gene sequence: CDR1 MGHRA, CDR2 YSYEKL. CDR3 residues: CASSRPGVAFF. DNA of the CDR3: TGCGCCAGCAGCCGCCCAGGGGTAGCTTTCTTT.

This clone was observed a few times. The chain carries TRBV29-1 and TRBJ2-2; TRBD1 matches 9 bases. This CDR3 is 14 amino acids long. Per germline, CDR1 SQVTM and CDR2 ANQGSEA. Trimming removed 4 bases from V and 4 bases from J; junction bases left unmatched: 4. CDR3 nucleotide sequence: TGCAGCGTTGCTTTGACAGGGGGCACCGGGGAGCTGTTTTTT. Its translation: CSVALTGGTGELFF.

V and J are TRBV2 and TRBJ2-5, with a possible D match to TRBD2 (7 bases). The V end lost 8 bases, the J end lost 5 bases, and 21 bases lay between the germline ends. Germline assignment: CDR1 SNHLY and CDR2 FYNNEI. The CDR3 consists of 15 residues. CDR3 sequence: CASARGSGGRETQYF. The CDR3 DNA reads as TGTGCCAGCGCCCGAGGTTCGGGGGGCAGGGAGACCCAGTACTTC.

This clone was seen a few times. The chain is built from TRBV7-2 and TRBJ2-5; possibly TRBD1 for D (6 bases). The CDR3 length is 14 residues. Germline CDR1 is SGHTA and CDR2 is FQGNSA. Trimming took off 10 bases at V and 1 base at J, with 16 bases between the two ends. The CDR3 nucleotides read TGTGCCATAGCTTCAGGGGCTGTCCAAGAGACCCAGTACTTC. Its protein product is CAIASGAVQETQYF.

The rearrangement links TRBV9 to TRBJ2-1, with 7 bases identical to TRBD2. Germline V gene data show CDR1 as SGDLS and CDR2 as YYNGEE. The CDR3 is 18 amino acids. Trimming at V came to 0 bases and at J to 4 bases, leaving 13 bases not matched to a gene. DNA for the CDR3: TGTGCCAGCAGCGTAGAATTGGGTCGCGGGGGAGCTTACAATGAGCAGTTCTTC. Protein: CASSVELGRGGAYNEQFF.

The CDR3 reads CASRRDRGKGPNQPQHF. DNA of the CDR3: TGTGCCAGCAGGCGGGACAGGGGGAAGGGACCTAATCAGCCCCAGCATTTT. The J gene is TRBJ1-5, the V gene TRBV3-1 (or the pseudogene TRBV3-2), with 11 bases that match TRBD1. With 6 bases clipped from V and 4 bases from J, the junction kept 11 bases outside the gene matches. Germline assignment: CDR1 LGHDT and CDR2 YNNKEL (reference sequence). This CDR3 spans 17 amino acids.

The J gene is TRBJ2-3, the V gene TRBV19; TRBD2 is a possible D gene (5 bases). The length of the CDR3 is 15 residues. V was cut by 3 bases and J by 6 bases, with 16 bases left in between. Germline CDR1 reads LNHDA; CDR2 reads SQIVND (reference sequence). CDR3 nucleotides: TGTGCCAGTAGTATGAGGGATCGCCCCCAGGATACGCAGTATTTT. It is translated as CASSMRDRPQDTQYF.

This sequence joins TRBV7-3 and TRBJ1-2; a weak D match, TRBD1 (6 bases). CDR3 length equals 17 residues. Germline V CDR1 and CDR2: SGHTA, FQGTGA. Between the trimmed V and J ends, which lost 5 bases and 1 base, there was a span of 20 bases. The CDR3 bases are TGTGCCAGCAGCCCCCAGCCGACAGGTCTTATTAACTATGGCTACACCTTC. This gives the protein CASSPQPTGLINYGYTF.

The gene calls are TRBV7-2 and TRBJ2-1, with D perhaps TRBD2 (6 bases). V lost 5 bases, J lost 5 bases, and 13 bases lay in between. The CDR3 is 14 residues long. Looked up from germline, CDR1 is SGHTA and CDR2 is FQGNSA. CDR3 region: CASSVRDWDNEQFF. The DNA for the CDR3 is TGTGCCAGCAGCGTCCGGGACTGGGACAATGAGCAGTTCTTC. The full variable domain, completed using reference TRBV7-2 and TRBJ2-1, is GAGVSQSPSNKVTEKGKDVELRCDPISGHTALYWYRQSLGQGLEFLIYFQGNSAPDKSGLPSDRFSAERTGGSVSTLTIQRTQQEDSAVYLCASSVRDWDNEQFFGPGTRLTVL.

The chain links TRBV7-2 to TRBJ2-3; 9 bases agree with TRBD2. Germline CDR1 and CDR2: SGHTA and FQGNSA. V shed 5 bases, J shed 6 bases, and the junction held 6 bases outside the gene matches. This CDR3 has 14 residues. CDR3 nucleotide sequence: TGTGCCAGCAGCCAGGGACTAGCTACGGATACGCAGTATTTT. Translated: CASSQGLATDTQYF.

The chain carries TRBV5-1 and TRBJ2-1; 9 bases map to TRBD2. The CDR3 contains 15 residues. The V gene end was trimmed by 1 base and the J gene end by 5 bases; junction bases not matched to a gene: 4. Germline assignment: CDR1 SGHRS and CDR2 YFSETQ. The chain's CDR3 is CASSLRLAEHNEQFF. CDR3 in DNA: TGCGCCAGCAGCTTGAGACTAGCGGAACACAATGAGCAGTTCTTC.

Only one count was recorded for this clone. The V call is TRBV28, the J call TRBJ2-3; 8 bases are a match to TRBD2. CDR3 length: 16 residues. Germline V gene sequence: CDR1 MDHEN, CDR2 SYDVKM. V gave up 8 bases and J gave up 6 bases; unmatched junction bases: 16. The CDR3 DNA reads as TGTGCCAGCCCCACCACGGGAGGTAGCGGGAACGATACGCAGTATTTT. Encoded protein: CASPTTGGSGNDTQYF.

The J gene is TRBJ2-7, the V gene TRBV28; TRBD1 matches at 11 bases. The CDR3 is 15 residues long. The germline V gene encodes CDR1 MDHEN and CDR2 SYDVKM. Losses at the gene ends were 5 bases for V and 4 bases for J; bases not matched to a gene: 7. The chain's CDR3 is CASSPLRDRGYEQYF. The CDR3 bases are TGTGCCAGCAGTCCCCTCCGGGACAGGGGGTACGAGCAGTACTTC.

V gene TRBV4-3 combines with J gene TRBJ2-1; a weak D match, TRBD1 (5 bases). The V gene's germline CDR1 is LGHNA and CDR2 YSLEER. V was shortened by 4 bases and J by 6 bases, with 10 bases between the two germline ends. The CDR3 is 13 amino acids. In nucleotides, the CDR3 is TGCGCCAGCAGCCTGGGTAGGGGCAATGAGCAGTTCTTC. Amino acid sequence: CASSLGRGNEQFF.

The gene calls are TRBV29-1 and TRBJ2-3, with TRBD2 matching 8 bases. Germline CDR1 is SQVTM and CDR2 is ANQGSEA. The CDR3 extends over 14 amino acids. J was trimmed by 2 bases and V by 4 bases; bases with no gene match: 5. CDR3 loop: CSVGGGGLTDTQYF. The CDR3 nucleotides read TGCAGCGTTGGGGGCGGGGGGCTCACAGATACGCAGTATTTT.

The chain combines TRBV27 with TRBJ1-6, with a weak D call TRBD1 (6 bases). The CDR3 length is 17 residues. The ends were cut back, 7 bases at V and 2 bases at J, with 18 bases in the middle. The V gene's germline CDR1 is MNHEY and CDR2 SMNVEV (reference sequence). For the CDR3, the DNA is TGTGCCAGCACTCCAGGGGCGGATCAGGCCTATAATTCACCCCTCCACTTT. Protein product: CASTPGADQAYNSPLHF.

The chain carries TRBV30 and TRBJ2-3; D remains ambiguous. Trimming removed 5 bases at V and 8 bases at J, with 14 bases between. The germline V gene has CDR1 GTSNPN and CDR2 SVGIG (reference sequence). The CDR3 consists of 12 residues. This CDR3 is CAWGDLSGTQYF. The CDR3 DNA reads TGTGCCTGGGGGGATCTATCGGGTACGCAGTATTTT.

Concerning this clone: One end of the junction fails to match germline, which may point to a read error. This chain uses TRBV7-7 with TRBJ2-5, with 7 positions matching TRBD1. The germline V gene encodes CDR1 SSHAT and CDR2 FNYEAQ (reference sequence). CDR3 length: 14 residues. CDR3 nucleotide sequence: TGTGCTAGCAGCCAAGGGACAGCCCAAGAGACCCAGTACTTC. Translated, it gives CASSQGTAQETQYF.